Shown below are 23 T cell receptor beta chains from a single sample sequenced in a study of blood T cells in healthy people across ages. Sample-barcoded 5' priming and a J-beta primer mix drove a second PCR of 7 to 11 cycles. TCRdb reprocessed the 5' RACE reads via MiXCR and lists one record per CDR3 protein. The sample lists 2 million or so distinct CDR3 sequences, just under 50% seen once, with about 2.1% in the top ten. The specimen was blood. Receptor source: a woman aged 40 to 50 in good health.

DNA for the CDR3: TGCGCCAGCAGCCCCGTTAGCGGGGGGTTTCTAGTCGGTGAGCAGTTCTTC. Protein product: CASSPVSGGFLVGEQFF. The V call is TRBV5-1, the J call TRBJ2-1, with 10 bases identical to TRBD2. This CDR3 has 17 amino acids. V shed 4 bases, J shed 9 bases, and the junction held 16 bases outside the gene matches. CDR1 is SGHRS and CDR2 is YFSETQ in the germline V gene.

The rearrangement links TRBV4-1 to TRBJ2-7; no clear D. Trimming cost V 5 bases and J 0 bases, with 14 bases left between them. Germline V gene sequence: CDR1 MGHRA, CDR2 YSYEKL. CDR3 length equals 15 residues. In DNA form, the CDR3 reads TGCGCCAGCAGCGGCCATGACGGGCCCTCCTACGAGCAGTACTTC. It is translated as CASSGHDGPSYEQYF.

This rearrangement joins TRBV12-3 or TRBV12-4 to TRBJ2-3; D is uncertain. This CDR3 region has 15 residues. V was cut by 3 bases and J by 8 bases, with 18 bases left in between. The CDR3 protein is CASSFLGLVVLTQYF. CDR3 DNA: TGTGCCAGCAGTTTCCTCGGTCTGGTAGTCCTTACGCAGTATTTT.

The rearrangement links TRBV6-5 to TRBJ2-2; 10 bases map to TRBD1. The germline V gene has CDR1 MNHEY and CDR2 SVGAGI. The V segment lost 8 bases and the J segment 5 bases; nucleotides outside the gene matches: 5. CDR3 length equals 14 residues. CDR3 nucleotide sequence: TGTGCCAGCGGGGGGACAGGGGAGACCGGGGAGCTGTTTTTT. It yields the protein CASGGTGETGELFF.

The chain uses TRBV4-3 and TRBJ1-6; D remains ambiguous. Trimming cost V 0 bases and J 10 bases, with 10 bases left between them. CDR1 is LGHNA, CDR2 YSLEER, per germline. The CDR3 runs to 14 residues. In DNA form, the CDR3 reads TGCGCCAGCAGCCAAGATAGAGCGAGATCACCCCTCCACTTT. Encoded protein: CASSQDRARSPLHF.

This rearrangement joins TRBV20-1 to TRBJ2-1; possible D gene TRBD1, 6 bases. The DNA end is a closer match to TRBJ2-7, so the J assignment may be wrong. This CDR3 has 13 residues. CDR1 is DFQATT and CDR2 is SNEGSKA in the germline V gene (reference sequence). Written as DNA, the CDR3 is TGCAGTGCAGGGACAATCTCCTACAATGAGCAGTACTTC. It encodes CSAGTISYNEQYF.

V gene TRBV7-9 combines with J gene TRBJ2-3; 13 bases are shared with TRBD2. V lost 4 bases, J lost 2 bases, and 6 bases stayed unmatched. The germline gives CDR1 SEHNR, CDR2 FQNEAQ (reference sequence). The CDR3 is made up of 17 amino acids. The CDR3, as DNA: TGTGCCAGCAGCTCTCCGGGACTAGCGGGGCCCACAGATACGCAGTATTTT. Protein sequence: CASSSPGLAGPTDTQYF. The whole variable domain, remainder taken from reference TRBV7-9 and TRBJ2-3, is DTGVSQNPRHKITKRGQNVTFRCDPISEHNRLYWYRQTLGQGPEFLTYFQNEAQLEKSRLLSDRFSAERPKGSFSTLEIQRTEQGDSAMYLCASSSPGLAGPTDTQYFGPGTRLTVL.

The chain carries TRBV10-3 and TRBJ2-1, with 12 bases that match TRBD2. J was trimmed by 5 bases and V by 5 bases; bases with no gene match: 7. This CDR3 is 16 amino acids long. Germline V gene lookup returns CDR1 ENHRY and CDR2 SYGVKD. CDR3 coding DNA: TGTGCCATCAGTCCATCACTAGCGGGGGGACACAATGAGCAGTTCTTC. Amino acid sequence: CAISPSLAGGHNEQFF.

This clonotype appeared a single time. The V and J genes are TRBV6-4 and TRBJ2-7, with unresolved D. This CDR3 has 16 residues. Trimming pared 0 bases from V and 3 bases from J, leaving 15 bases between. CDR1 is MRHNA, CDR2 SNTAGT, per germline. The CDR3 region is CASSDSTGSHLYEQYF. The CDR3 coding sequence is TGTGCCAGCAGTGACTCGACCGGGTCCCACCTCTACGAGCAGTACTTC.

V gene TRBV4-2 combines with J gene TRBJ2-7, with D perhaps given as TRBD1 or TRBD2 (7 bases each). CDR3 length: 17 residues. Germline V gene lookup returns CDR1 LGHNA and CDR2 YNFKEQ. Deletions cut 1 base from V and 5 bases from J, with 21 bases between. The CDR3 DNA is TGTGCCAGCAGCCAAGGTTCGCCAGGGGGGGAGGGGGACGAGCAGTACTTC. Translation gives CASSQGSPGGEGDEQYF.

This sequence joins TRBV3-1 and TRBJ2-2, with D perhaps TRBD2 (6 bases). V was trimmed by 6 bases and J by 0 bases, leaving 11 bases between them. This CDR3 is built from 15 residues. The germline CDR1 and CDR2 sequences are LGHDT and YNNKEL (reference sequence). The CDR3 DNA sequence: TGTGCCAGCAGACGACTAGGGGCGAACACCGGGGAGCTGTTTTTT. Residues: CASRRLGANTGELFF. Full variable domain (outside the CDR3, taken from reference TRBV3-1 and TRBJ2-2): DTAVSQTPKYLVTQMGNDKSIKCEQNLGHDTMYWYKQDSKKFLKIMFSYNNKELIINETVPNRFSPKSPDKAHLNLHINSLELGDSAVYFCASRRLGANTGELFFGEGSRLTVL.

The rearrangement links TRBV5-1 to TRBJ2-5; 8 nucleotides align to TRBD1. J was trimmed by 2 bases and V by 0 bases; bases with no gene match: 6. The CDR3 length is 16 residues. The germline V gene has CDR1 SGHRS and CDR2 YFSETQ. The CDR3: CASSLAPTGVQETQYF. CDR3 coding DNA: TGCGCCAGCAGCTTGGCCCCGACAGGGGTGCAAGAGACCCAGTACTTC.

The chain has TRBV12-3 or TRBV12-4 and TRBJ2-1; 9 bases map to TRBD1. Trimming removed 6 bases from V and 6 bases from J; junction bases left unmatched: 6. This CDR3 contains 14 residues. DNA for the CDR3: TGTGCCAGCAGGACCGGGACAGGGCCCAATGAGCAGTTCTTC. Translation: CASRTGTGPNEQFF.

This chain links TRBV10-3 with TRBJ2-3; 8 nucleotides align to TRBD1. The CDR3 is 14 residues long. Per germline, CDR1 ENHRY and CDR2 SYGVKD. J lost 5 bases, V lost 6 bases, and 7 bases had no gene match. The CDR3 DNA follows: TGTGCCATCAGAGCTATAGGACAGGGAGATACGCAGTATTTT. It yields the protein CAIRAIGQGDTQYF.

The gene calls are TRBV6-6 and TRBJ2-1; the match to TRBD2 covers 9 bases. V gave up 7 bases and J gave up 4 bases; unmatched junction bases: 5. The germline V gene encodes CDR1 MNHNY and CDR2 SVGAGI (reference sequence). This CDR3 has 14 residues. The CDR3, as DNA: TGTGCCAGCATGGTGCGGGGGGGGTACAATGAGCAGTTCTTC. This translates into CASMVRGGYNEQFF.

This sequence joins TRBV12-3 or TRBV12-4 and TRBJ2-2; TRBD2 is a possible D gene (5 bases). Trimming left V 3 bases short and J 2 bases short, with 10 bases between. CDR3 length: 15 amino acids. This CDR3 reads CASSFFGVNTGELFF. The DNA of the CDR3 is TGTGCCAGCAGTTTCTTCGGGGTTAACACCGGGGAGCTGTTTTTT.

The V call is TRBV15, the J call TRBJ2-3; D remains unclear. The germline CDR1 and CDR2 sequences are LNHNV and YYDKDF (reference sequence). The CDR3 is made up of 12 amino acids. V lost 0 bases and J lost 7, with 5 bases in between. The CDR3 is CATSRDMNTQYF. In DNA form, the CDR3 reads TGTGCCACCAGCAGAGATATGAATACGCAGTATTTT.

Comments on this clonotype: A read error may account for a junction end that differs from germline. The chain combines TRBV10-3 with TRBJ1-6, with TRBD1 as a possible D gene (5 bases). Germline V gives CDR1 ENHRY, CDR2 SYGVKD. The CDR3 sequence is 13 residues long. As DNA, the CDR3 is TGTGCCATCAGTGACGGGGGTCTTTCACCCCCCCACTTT. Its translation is CAISDGGLSPPHF.

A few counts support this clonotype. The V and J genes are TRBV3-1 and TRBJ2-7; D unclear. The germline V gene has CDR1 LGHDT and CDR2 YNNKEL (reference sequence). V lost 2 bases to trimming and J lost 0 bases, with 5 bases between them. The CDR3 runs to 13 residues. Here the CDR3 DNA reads TGTGCCAGCAGCCAAAGGGCCTCCTACGAGCAGTACTTC. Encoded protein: CASSQRASYEQYF.

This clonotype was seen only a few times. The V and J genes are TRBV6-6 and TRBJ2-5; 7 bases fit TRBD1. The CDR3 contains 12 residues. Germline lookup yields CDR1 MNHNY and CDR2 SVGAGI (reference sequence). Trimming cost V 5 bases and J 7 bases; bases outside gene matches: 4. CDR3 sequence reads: CASSRQGVTQYF. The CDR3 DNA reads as TGTGCCAGCAGTCGACAGGGAGTGACCCAGTACTTC.

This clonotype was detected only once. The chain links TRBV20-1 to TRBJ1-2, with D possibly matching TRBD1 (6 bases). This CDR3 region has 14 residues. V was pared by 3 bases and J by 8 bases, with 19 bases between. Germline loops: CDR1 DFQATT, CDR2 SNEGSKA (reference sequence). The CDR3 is CSARSGQIRRGYTF. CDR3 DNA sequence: TGCAGTGCTAGGAGCGGACAGATCCGCCGGGGCTACACCTTC.

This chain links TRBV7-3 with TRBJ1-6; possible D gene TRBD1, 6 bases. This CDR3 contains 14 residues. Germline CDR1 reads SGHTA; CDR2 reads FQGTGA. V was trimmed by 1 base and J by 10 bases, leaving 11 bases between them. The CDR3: CASSLMAQGSPLHF. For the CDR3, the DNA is TGTGCCAGCAGCTTAATGGCACAGGGATCACCCCTCCACTTT.

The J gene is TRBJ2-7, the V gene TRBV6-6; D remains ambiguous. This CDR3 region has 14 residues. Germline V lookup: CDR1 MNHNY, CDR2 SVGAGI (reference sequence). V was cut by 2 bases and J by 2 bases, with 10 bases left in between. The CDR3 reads CASSYTSSPYEQYF. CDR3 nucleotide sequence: TGTGCCAGCAGTTACACTTCCAGTCCCTACGAGCAGTACTTC.